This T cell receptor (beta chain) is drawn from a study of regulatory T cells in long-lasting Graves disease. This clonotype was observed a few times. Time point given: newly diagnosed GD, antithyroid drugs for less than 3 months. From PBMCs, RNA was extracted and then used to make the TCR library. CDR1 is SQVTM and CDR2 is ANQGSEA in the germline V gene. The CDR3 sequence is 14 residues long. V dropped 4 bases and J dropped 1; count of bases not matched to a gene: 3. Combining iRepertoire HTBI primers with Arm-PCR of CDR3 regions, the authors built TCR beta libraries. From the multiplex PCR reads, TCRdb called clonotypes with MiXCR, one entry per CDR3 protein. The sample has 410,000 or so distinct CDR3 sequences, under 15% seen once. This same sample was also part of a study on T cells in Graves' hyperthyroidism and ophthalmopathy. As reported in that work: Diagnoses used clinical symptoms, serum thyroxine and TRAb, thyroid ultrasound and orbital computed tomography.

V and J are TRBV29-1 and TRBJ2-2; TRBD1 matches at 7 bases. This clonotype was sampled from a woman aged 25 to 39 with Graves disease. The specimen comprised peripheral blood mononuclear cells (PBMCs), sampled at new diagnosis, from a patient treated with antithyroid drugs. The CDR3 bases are TGCAGCGTTGCGGCAGGGGGGAACACCGGGGAGCTGTTTTTT. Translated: CSVAAGGNTGELFF.